A single sample is the source of the 13 T cell receptor beta chains below, sequenced in a study of immune cell composition in non-small cell lung cancer. Measured with immunoSEQ multiplex PCR; TCRdb has only the in-frame clones, and not every one. The profile shows roughly 4,000 clones, about 70% of them singletons. Sequenced: lung tumor tissue. The receptors shown here come from a human donor with non-small cell lung cancer.

The table lists this clone with a few counts. CDR3 loop: CASSTTGSNEKLFF. The CDR3 nucleotides read TGCGCCAGCAGCACAACAGGGTCTAATGAAAAACTGTTTTTT. The chain is built from TRBV5-1 and TRBJ1-4, with D perhaps matching TRBD1 (6 bases). This CDR3 is 14 amino acids long. Germline V gene data show CDR1 as SGHRS and CDR2 as YFSETQ. V lost 4 bases and J 3 bases, leaving 10 bases between the germline ends.

DNA for the CDR3: TGTGCCAGCAGCTTTGAAAGCGGCCCTGAGCAGTTCTTC. The encoded protein is CASSFESGPEQFF. The chain has TRBV7-2 and TRBJ2-1; D possibly corresponds to TRBD2 (5 bases). CDR1 and CDR2 from the germline V gene are SGHTA and FQGNSA. This CDR3 has 13 amino acids. Trimming shortened V by 3 bases and J by 9 bases, and 12 bases separated the two germline ends.

This chain joins TRBV14 and TRBJ1-2, with D maybe TRBD1 (5 bases). Trimming pared 0 bases from V and 3 bases from J, leaving 23 bases between. CDR3 size: 19 residues. Germline V gene data show CDR1 as SGHDN and CDR2 as FVKESK. The CDR3 region is CASSQEGDLRKGTYYGYTF. DNA of the CDR3: TGTGCCAGCAGCCAAGAAGGGGACTTGCGCAAGGGCACGTACTATGGCTACACCTTC. The complete variable domain, with remaining parts taken from reference TRBV14 and TRBJ1-2, reads EAGVTQFPSHSVIEKGQTVTLRCDPISGHDNLYWYRRVMGKEIKFLLHFVKESKQDESGMPNNRFLAERTGGTYSTLKVQPAELEDSGVYFCASSQEGDLRKGTYYGYTFGSGTRLTVV.

CDR3 amino acids: CASSLARLALDTQYF. CDR3 coding DNA: TGTGCCAGCAGCTTAGCCCGACTAGCGTTGGATACGCAGTATTTT. The V call is TRBV7-8, the J call TRBJ2-3; 8 bases map to TRBD2. J gave up 6 bases and V 0 bases, and 5 bases lay outside the gene matches. Germline values: CDR1 SGHVS, CDR2 FQNEAQ. The CDR3 totals 15 residues.

J is TRBJ1-2 and V is TRBV7-9, with D perhaps TRBD1 (6 bases). Germline V gene data show CDR1 as SEHNR and CDR2 as FQNEAQ (reference sequence). The CDR3 has 14 residues. The V gene lost 7 bases and the J gene lost 7 bases, with 19 bases spanning the gap. The CDR3 DNA reads as TGTGCCAGCACCCAGCTCCTCAGGGGAGGTGGCTACACCTTC. Protein: CASTQLLRGGGYTF.

The J gene is TRBJ2-3, the V gene TRBV11-1, with no clear D. The CDR3 runs to 15 residues. CDR1 SGHAT and CDR2 FQDESV come from the germline V gene (reference sequence). V was trimmed by 0 bases and J by 3 bases, leaving 10 bases between them. CDR3 sequence reads: CASSLAGKGTDTQYF. The CDR3 DNA sequence: TGTGCCAGCAGCTTAGCTGGGAAAGGGACAGATACGCAGTATTTT.

V and J are TRBV10-3 and TRBJ2-1, with D perhaps matching TRBD2 (7 bases). The germline gives CDR1 ENHRY, CDR2 SYGVKD. The CDR3 length is 16 residues. Deletions cut 5 bases from V and 3 bases from J, with 17 bases between. The CDR3 DNA is TGTGCCATCAGTCTGGGGGGGGGCTCCGACTACAATGAGCAGTTCTTC. It yields the protein CAISLGGGSDYNEQFF.

The chain couples TRBV11-2 to TRBJ2-7, with 7 positions matching TRBD1. CDR3 size: 15 residues. Germline V gene lookup returns CDR1 SGHAT and CDR2 FQNNGV. J gave up 3 bases and V 2 bases, and 7 bases lay outside the gene matches. The CDR3 nucleotides are TGTGCCAGCAGCTTATCCCCCGGGACAGACTACGAGCAGTACTTC. Translation: CASSLSPGTDYEQYF. The entire variable domain, with the rest obtained from reference TRBV11-2 and TRBJ2-7, is as follows: EAGVAQSPRYKIIEKRQSVAFWCNPISGHATLYWYQQILGQGPKLLIQFQNNGVVDDSQLPKDRFSAERLKGVDSTLKIQPAKLEDSAVYLCASSLSPGTDYEQYFGPGTRLTVT.

The rearrangement links TRBV19 to TRBJ2-3; 9 bases are a match to TRBD2. Germline assignment: CDR1 LNHDA and CDR2 SQIVND (reference sequence). CDR3 length: 17 residues. V trimming: 4 bases; J trimming: 0 bases; junction bases outside the gene matches: 8. CDR3 residues: CASSKSGGPSSTDTQYF. In nucleotides, the CDR3 is TGTGCCAGTAGTAAGAGCGGGGGGCCTTCTAGCACAGATACGCAGTATTTT.

This chain links TRBV7-9 with TRBJ1-5; a weak D match, TRBD1 (5 bases). From germline, CDR1 is SEHNR and CDR2 FQNEAQ (reference sequence). V lost 4 bases and J 3 bases, leaving 19 bases between the germline ends. CDR3 length equals 17 residues. The CDR3 loop is CASSSEPGPLTNQPQHF. CDR3 bases: TGTGCCAGCAGCTCCGAACCAGGGCCGCTAACCAATCAGCCCCAGCATTTT.

Sample share makes this clone medium-sized. The chain links TRBV5-4 to TRBJ1-2; D call uncertain. Between the trimmed V and J ends, which lost 1 base and 8 bases, there was a span of 12 bases. Germline V gives CDR1 SGHNT, CDR2 YYREEE (reference sequence). The CDR3 consists of 13 residues. The CDR3 DNA reads as TGTGCCAGCAGCTTGTCCGGGGTGGGGGGCTACACCTTC. Translation gives CASSLSGVGGYTF.

V and J are TRBV4-3 and TRBJ1-4, with D maybe TRBD1 (5 bases). Trimming left V 1 base short and J 3 bases short, with 9 bases between. This CDR3 region has 15 residues. Germline V CDR1 and CDR2: LGHNA, YSLEER. The CDR3 coding sequence is TGCGCCAGCAGCCAAGGCCCAGGGTCTAATGAAAAACTGTTTTTT. It codes for CASSQGPGSNEKLFF.

This clone was seen a few times. Here the CDR3 reads CASSQALEGATDTQYF. The CDR3, as DNA: TGTGCCAGCAGCCAAGCCTTGGAGGGGGCCACAGATACGCAGTATTTT. The rearrangement joins TRBV4-2 to TRBJ2-3; D may be TRBD1 (7 bases). V shed 1 base and J shed 2 bases, with 13 bases lying between them. Germline CDR1 is LGHNA and CDR2 is YNFKEQ. The CDR3 has 16 residues.